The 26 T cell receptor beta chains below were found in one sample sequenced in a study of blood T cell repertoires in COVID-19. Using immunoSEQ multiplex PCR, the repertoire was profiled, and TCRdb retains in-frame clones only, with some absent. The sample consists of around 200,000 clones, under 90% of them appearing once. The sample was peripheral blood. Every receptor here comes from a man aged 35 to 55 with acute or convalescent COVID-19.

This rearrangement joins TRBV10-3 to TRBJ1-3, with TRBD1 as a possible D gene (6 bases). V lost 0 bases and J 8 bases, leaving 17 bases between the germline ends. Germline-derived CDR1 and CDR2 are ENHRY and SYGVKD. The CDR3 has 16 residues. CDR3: CAISESGGTLRHTIYF. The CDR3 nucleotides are TGTGCCATCAGTGAGTCGGGGGGGACATTGCGACACACCATATATTTT.

CDR3 residues: CASSPGGSPYEQYF. The CDR3 nucleotides are TGTGCCAGCAGTCCCGGAGGATCCCCCTACGAGCAGTACTTC. The rearrangement links TRBV2 to TRBJ2-7, with D tentatively TRBD2 (5 bases). The CDR3 loop spans 14 amino acids. Germline V gene data show CDR1 as SNHLY and CDR2 as FYNNEI. The ends were cut back, 5 bases at V and 2 bases at J, with 13 bases in the middle. Based on the CDR3 plus reference TRBV2 and TRBJ2-7, the full variable domain is EPEVTQTPSHQVTQMGQEVILRCVPISNHLYFYWYRQILGQKVEFLVSFYNNEISEKSEIFDDQFSVERPDGSNFTLKIRSTKLEDSAMYFCASSPGGSPYEQYFGPGTRLTVT.

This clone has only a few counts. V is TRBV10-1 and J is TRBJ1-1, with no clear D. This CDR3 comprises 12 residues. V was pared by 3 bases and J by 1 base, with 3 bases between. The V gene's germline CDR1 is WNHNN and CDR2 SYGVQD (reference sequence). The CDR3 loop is CASSDQNTEAFF. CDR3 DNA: TGCGCCAGCAGTGACCAGAACACTGAAGCTTTCTTT.

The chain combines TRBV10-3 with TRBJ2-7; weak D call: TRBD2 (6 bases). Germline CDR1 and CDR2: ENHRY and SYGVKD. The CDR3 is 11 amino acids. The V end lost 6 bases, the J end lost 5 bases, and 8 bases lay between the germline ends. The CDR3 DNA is TGTGCCATCAGCGCGGGGAACGAGCAGTACTTC. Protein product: CAISAGNEQYF.

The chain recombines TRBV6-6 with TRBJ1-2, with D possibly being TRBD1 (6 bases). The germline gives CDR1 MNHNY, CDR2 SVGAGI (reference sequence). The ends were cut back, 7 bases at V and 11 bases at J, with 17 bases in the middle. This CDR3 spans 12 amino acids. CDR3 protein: CASTRDTQFYTF. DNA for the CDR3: TGTGCCAGCACTCGGGACACTCAATTTTACACCTTC.

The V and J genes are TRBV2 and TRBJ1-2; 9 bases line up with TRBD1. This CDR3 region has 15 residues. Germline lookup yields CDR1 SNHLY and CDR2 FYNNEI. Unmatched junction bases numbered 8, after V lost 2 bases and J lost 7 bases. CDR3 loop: CASSENLLTGGGYTF. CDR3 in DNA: TGTGCCAGCAGTGAAAACTTACTGACAGGGGGTGGCTACACCTTC.

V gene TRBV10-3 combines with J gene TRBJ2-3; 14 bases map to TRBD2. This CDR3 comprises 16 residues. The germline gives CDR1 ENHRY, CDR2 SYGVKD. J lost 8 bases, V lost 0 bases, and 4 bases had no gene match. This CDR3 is CAISESTSGGAGTQYF. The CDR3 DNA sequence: TGTGCCATCAGTGAGTCGACTAGCGGGGGGGCTGGTACGCAGTATTTT.

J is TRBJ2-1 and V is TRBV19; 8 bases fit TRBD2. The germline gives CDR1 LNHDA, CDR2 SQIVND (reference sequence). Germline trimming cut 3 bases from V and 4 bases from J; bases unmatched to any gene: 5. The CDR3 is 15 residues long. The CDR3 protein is CASSIGTSRYNEQFF. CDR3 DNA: TGTGCCAGTAGTATTGGGACTAGTAGGTACAATGAGCAGTTCTTC.

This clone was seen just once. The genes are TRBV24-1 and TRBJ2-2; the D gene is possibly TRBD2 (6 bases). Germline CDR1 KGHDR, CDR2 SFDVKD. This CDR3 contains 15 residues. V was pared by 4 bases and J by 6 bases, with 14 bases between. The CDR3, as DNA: TGTGCCACCAGTGAGGGAGGATTCAGCCCCGGGGAGCTGTTTTTT. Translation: CATSEGGFSPGELFF.

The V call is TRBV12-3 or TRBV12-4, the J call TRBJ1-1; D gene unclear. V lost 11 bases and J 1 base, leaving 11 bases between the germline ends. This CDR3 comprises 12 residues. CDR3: CALKRENTEAFF. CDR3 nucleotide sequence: TGTGCCCTTAAGAGGGAGAACACTGAAGCTTTCTTT.

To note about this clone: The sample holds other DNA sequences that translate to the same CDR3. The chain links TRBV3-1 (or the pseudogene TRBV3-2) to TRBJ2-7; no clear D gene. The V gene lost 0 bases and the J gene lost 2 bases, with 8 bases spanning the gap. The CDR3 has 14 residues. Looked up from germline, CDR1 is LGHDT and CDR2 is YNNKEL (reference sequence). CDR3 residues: CASSQDAVAYEQYF. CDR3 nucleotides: TGTGCCAGCAGCCAAGATGCAGTGGCCTACGAGCAGTACTTC.

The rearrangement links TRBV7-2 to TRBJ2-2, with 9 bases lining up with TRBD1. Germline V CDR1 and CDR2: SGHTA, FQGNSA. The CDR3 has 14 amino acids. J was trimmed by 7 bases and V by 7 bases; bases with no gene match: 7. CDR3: CASKSQGANGELFF. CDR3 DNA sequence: TGTGCCAGCAAGTCACAGGGGGCGAACGGGGAGCTGTTTTTT.

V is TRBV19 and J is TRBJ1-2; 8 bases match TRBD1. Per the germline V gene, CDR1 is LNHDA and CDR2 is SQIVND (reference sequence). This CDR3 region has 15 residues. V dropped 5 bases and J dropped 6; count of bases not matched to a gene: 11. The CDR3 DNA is TGTGCCAGTAGTCCGAGGACAGGGAGCCGAGATGGCTACACCTTC. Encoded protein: CASSPRTGSRDGYTF.

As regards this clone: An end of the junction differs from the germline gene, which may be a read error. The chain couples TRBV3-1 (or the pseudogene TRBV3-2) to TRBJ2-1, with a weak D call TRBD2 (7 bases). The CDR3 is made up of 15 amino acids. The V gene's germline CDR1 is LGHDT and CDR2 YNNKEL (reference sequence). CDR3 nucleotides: TGTGCCAGCAGACAAGCCGGGGGGCGATACAATGAGCAGTTCTTC. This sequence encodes CASRQAGGRYNEQFF.

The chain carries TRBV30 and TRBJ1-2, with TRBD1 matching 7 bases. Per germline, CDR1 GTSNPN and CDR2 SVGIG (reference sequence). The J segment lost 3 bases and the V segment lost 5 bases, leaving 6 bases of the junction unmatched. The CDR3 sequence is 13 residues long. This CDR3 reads CAWGDRAYYGYTF. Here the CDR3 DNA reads TGTGCCTGGGGTGACAGGGCCTACTATGGCTACACCTTC.

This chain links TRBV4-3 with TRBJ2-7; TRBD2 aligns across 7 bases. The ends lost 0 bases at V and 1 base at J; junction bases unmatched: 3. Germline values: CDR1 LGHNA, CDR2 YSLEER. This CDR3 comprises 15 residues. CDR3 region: CASSQDREESYEQYF. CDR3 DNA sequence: TGCGCCAGCAGCCAAGATCGGGAGGAATCCTACGAGCAGTACTTC.

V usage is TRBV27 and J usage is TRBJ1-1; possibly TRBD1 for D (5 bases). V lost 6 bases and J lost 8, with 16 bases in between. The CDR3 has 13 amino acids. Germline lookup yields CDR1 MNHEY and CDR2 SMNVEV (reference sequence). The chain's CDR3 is CASRLTRVQEAFF. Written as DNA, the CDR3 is TGTGCCAGCAGATTAACCAGGGTTCAGGAAGCTTTCTTT.

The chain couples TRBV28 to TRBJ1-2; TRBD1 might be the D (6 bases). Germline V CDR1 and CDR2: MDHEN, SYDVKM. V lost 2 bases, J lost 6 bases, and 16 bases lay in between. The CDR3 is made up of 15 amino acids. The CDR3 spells CASSLAPGASHGYTF. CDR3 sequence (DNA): TGTGCCAGCAGTTTAGCACCAGGGGCGAGCCATGGCTACACCTTC.

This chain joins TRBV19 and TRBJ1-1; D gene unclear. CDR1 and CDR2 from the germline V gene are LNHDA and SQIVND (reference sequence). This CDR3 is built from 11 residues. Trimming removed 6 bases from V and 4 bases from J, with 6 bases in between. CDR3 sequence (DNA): TGTGCCAGTAGGCGAGCCACTGAAGCTTTCTTT. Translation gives CASRRATEAFF. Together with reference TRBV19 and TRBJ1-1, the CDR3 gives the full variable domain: DGGITQSPKYLFRKEGQNVTLSCEQNLNHDAMYWYRQDPGQGLRLIYYSQIVNDFQKGDIAEGYSVSREKKESFPLTVTSAQKNPTAFYLCASRRATEAFFGQGTRLTVV.

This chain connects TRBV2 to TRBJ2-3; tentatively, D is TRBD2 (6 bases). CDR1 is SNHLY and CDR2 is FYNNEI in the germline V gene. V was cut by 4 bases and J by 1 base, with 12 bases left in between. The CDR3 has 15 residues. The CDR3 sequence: CASSAGRRGTDTQYF. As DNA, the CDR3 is TGTGCCAGCAGTGCCGGGCGGAGGGGCACAGATACGCAGTATTTT.

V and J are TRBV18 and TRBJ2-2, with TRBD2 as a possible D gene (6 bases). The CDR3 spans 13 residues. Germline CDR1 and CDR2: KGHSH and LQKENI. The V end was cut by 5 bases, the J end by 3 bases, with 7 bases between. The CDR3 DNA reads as TGTGCCAGCTCAGGAGGGGACACCGGGGAGCTGTTTTTT. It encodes CASSGGDTGELFF.

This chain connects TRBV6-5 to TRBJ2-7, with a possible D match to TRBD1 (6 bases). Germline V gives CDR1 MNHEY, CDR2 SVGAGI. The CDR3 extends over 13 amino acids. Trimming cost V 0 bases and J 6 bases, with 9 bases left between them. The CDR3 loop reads CASSYSTGTEQYF. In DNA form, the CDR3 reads TGTGCCAGCAGTTACTCCACAGGGACCGAGCAGTACTTC.

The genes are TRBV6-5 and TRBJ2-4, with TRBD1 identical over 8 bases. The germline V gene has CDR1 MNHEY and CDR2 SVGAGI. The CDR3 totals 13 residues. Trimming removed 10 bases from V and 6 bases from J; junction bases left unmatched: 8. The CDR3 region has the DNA TGTGCCACCCAGGACAGGGCAACAAACATTCAGTACTTC. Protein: CATQDRATNIQYF.

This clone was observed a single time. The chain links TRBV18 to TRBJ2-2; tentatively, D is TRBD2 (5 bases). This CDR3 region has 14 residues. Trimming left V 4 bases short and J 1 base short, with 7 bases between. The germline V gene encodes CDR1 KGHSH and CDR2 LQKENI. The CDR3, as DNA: TGTGCCAGCTCACGTGAGGGGAACACCGGGGAGCTGTTTTTT. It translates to CASSREGNTGELFF.

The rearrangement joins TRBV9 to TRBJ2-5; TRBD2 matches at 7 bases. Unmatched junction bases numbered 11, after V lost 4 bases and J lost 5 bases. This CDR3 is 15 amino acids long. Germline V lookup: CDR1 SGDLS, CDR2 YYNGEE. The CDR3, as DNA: TGTGCCAGCAGCCTAGCTCCGGGGGGTGGGGAGACCCAGTACTTC. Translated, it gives CASSLAPGGGETQYF.

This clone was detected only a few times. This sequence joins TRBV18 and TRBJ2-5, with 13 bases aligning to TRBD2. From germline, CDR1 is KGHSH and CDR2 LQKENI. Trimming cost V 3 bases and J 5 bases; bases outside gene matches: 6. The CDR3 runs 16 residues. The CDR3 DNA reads TGTGCCAGCTCACCCTGGACTAGCGGGGGCGCCGAGACCCAGTACTTC. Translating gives CASSPWTSGGAETQYF.